The clone carrying this T cell receptor (beta chain) was seen repeatedly, ten times or more. Its target is unknown. Amplified TCR beta CDR3 regions derived from RNA transcripts. The HTBI primer set was used in a first-round RT-PCR of the TCR CDR3. TCRdb re-derived calls from the multiplex PCR reads in MiXCR, one entry per CDR3 protein. This sample has about 500,000 distinct CDR3 sequences, with 15% to 20% found just once. The CDR3 loop spans 18 amino acids. J gave up 1 base and V 6 bases, and 14 bases lay outside the gene matches. Germline values: CDR1 DFQATT, CDR2 SNEGSKA (reference sequence). This specimen comes from a study of T cells in Graves' hyperthyroidism and ophthalmopathy. Study-level findings and limits: Appearing also in blood were most of the thyroid clonotypes expanded above 0.001.

A NOSPECS grade of at least 4, a Clinical Activity Score of at least 3 and duration under 3 months were recorded in ophthalmopathy patients. From 10 ml of fresh peripheral blood, PBMCs were isolated. The sequenced sample consisted of blood. This receptor was obtained from a woman under 30 with Graves' ophthalmopathy. The chain links TRBV20-1 to TRBJ2-3; TRBD2 agrees at 12 bases. The CDR3 spells CSAHAPSGGALGTDTQYF. The DNA of the CDR3 is TGCAGTGCGCACGCCCCTAGCGGGGGGGCCTTAGGCACAGATACGCAGTATTTT.